Listed below are T cell receptor beta chains from one sample, sequenced in a study of cytomegalovirus exposure and HLA in healthy donors. Measured with immunoSEQ multiplex PCR; TCRdb has only the in-frame clones, and not every one. Counted here are 170,000 or so clones, around 80% occurring once; the ten biggest clones make up less than 1.5%. Input material: PBMCs. All receptors come from a woman aged 25 to 45 in good health and CMV-seropositive. CDR3s include the opening cysteine and the closing phenylalanine or tryptophan. Each record gives: J gene, D gene, V gene, clone size, CDR3 DNA, CDR3 protein. The D gene is left open where the match is weak. Rows give clone size only sometimes, using once, few, many, or a class for an expanded clone.

J: TRBJ2-2
D: NA
V: TRBV9
size: NA
DNA: TGTGCCAGCAGCGTAGGGATTCCGCATGGAGGGATTGACACCGGGGAGCTGTTTTTT
CDR3: CASSVGIPHGGIDTGELFF

J: TRBJ1-2
D: NA
V: TRBV7-9
size: NA
DNA: TGTGCCAGCATCCCTATACGGGGTAAGAACTATGGCTACACCTTC
CDR3: CASIPIRGKNYGYTF

J: TRBJ1-1
D: NA
V: TRBV2
size: few
DNA: TGTGCCAGCAGTGAAGCGCTGAACCAGGCGACTGAAGCTTTCTTT
CDR3: CASSEALNQATEAFF

J: TRBJ2-7
D: TRBD1
V: TRBV10-3
size: NA
DNA: TGTGCCATCAGTGAGACGGGACAGGGGAACGAGCAGTACTTC
CDR3: CAISETGQGNEQYF

J: TRBJ1-5
D: NA
V: TRBV4-2
size: NA
DNA: TGTGCCAGCAGCCAAGATTCGCCAGGGGGCAATCAGCCCCAGCATTTT
CDR3: CASSQDSPGGNQPQHF

J: TRBJ1-2
D: TRBD1
V: TRBV28
size: NA
DNA: TGTGCCAGCAGTCTGGGGACAGAGAACTATGGCTACACCTTC
CDR3: CASSLGTENYGYTF

J: TRBJ2-3
D: TRBD2
V: TRBV28
size: NA
DNA: TGTGCCAGCAGTTTAGGGGTGGGAGGGGATACGCAGTATTTT
CDR3: CASSLGVGGDTQYF

J: TRBJ1-4
D: NA
V: TRBV30
size: NA
DNA: TGTGCCTGGAGTCCCCCCGGGGGGTGGAATGAAAAACTGTTTTTT
CDR3: CAWSPPGGWNEKLFF

J: TRBJ1-5
D: TRBD1
V: TRBV28
size: NA
DNA: TGTGCCAGCAGTTTAAAGGGGGCCGGCAATCAGCCCCAGCATTTT
CDR3: CASSLKGAGNQPQHF

J: TRBJ2-7
D: TRBD1
V: TRBV6-5
size: NA
DNA: TGTGCCAGCAGACGTTGGACAGGGCCCTCCTACGAGCAGTACTTC
CDR3: CASRRWTGPSYEQYF